This TCR beta chain was sequenced in a study of Tregs in tolerant kidney transplant recipients. At the level of the study: A roughly 3-day belatacept mixed lymphocyte reaction, sometimes plus 5-day graft donor restimulation, preceded CD4+CD25+CD127- sorting.

Generated by immunoSEQ multiplex PCR, the TCRdb table keeps only in-frame clones and is missing some. The sample has some 1,800 clones, about 41% seen once. The junction had 15 bases not matched to a gene; V was cut back by 1 base and J by 4 bases. The CDR3 is 18 residues long. The germline V gene has CDR1 MDHEN and CDR2 SYDVKM. Findings and caveats of the study: Tregs expanded with activated donor B cells seemed most donor-specific.

For this clone: Its specificity is unknown.

Sequenced sample: Tregs from blood cultured with allogeneic cells. V gene TRBV28 combines with J gene TRBJ1-1; the match to TRBD1 covers 7 bases. The sequence derives from a human patient who received a combined kidney and bone marrow transplant. Among the T cells, some may be from the graft donor. CDR3 protein: CASSLFDPYGRGTTEAFF. The CDR3 nucleotides are TGTGCCAGCAGTTTATTTGACCCTTATGGCAGGGGGACCACTGAAGCTTTCTTT.